This TCR beta chain came from a study of CD8 T cells in ankylosing spondylitis. The germline CDR1 and CDR2 sequences are SEHNR and FQNEAQ (reference sequence). The CDR3 extends over 17 amino acids. Unmatched junction bases numbered 13, after V lost 2 bases and J lost 6 bases. TCRdb processed the 5' RACE reads anew with MiXCR; each CDR3 protein has one entry. Of nearly 350,000 distinct CDR3 sequences listed, roughly 14% are singletons. Points from the study as a whole: Blood from ankylosing spondylitis patients appeared to carry a characteristic roughly 8-variant TCR beta motif. Researchers reportedly found disease-linked clones significantly enriched in matched ankylosing spondylitis synovial fluid. Certain motif variants had earlier been reported in reactive arthritis synovial fluid and blood. Researchers report that disease-linked clones proved CD8+ and relatively rare in peripheral blood.

This clonotype was seen a handful of times. Its specificity is unknown. This clonotype was sampled from a male donor with ankylosing spondylitis or in good health (not recorded which). The V gene is TRBV7-9, the J gene TRBJ2-3; TRBD2 aligns across 8 bases. Sequenced sample: blood, either unsorted or a sorted T cell fraction (not recorded which). For the CDR3, the DNA is TGTGCCAGCAGCTTACGGGGGCTACTAGCGGCGGCGGATACGCAGTATTTT. Its protein product is CASSLRGLLAAADTQYF. The whole variable domain, remainder taken from reference TRBV7-9 and TRBJ2-3, is DTGVSQNPRHKITKRGQNVTFRCDPISEHNRLYWYRQTLGQGPEFLTYFQNEAQLEKSRLLSDRFSAERPKGSFSTLEIQRTEQGDSAMYLCASSLRGLLAAADTQYFGPGTRLTVL.